This T cell receptor beta chain derives from a study of radiotherapy plus CTLA-4 blockade in lung cancer. Overall study: Among enrolled patients, over 15% responded and approximately 33% achieved disease control.

Repertoires were generated with immunoSEQ multiplex PCR, while TCRdb's copy carries only in-frame clones and drops some. Among roughly 45,000 clones listed, roughly 67% were seen once. Study outcomes and limitations: Peripheral blood showed expansion of tumor-derived TCR clones after radiotherapy and ipilimumab. Reports state that early shifts in blood T cell clones, with interferon-beta, best predicted response.

This clone appeared once. Its cognate antigen is unknown. Focal radiation was given together with CTLA-4 blockade (ipilimumab) to patients with chemo-refractory metastatic non-small-cell lung cancer. Sequences were derived from peripheral blood, sampled from a patient treated with radiotherapy plus ipilimumab. The TCR was taken from a human donor with non-small cell lung cancer who had a partial response to radiotherapy plus ipilimumab.

CDR3 amino acids: CASSFQGGTEAFF. DNA for the CDR3: TGTGCCAGCAGTTTCCAGGGTGGGACTGAAGCTTTCTTT. The chain couples TRBV6-5 to TRBJ1-1, with D perhaps TRBD1 (5 bases). Germline CDR1 MNHEY, CDR2 SVGAGI. CDR3 size: 13 residues. Trimming left V 4 bases short and J 5 bases short, with 11 bases between.